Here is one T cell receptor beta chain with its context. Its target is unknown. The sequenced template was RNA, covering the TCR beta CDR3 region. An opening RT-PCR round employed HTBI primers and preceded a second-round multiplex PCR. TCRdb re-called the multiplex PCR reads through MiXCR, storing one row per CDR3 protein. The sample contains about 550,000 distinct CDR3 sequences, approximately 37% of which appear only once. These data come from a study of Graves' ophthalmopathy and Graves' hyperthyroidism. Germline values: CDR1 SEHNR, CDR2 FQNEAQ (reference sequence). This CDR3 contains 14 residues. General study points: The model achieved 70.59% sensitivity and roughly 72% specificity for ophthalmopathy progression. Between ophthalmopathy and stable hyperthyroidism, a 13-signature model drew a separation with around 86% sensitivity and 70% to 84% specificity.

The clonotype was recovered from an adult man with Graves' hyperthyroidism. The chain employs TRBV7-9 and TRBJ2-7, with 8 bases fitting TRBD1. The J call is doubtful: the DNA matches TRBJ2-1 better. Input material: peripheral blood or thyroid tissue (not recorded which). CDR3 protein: CASSHDRGSTEQFF. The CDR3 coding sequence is TGTGCCAGCAGCCACGACAGGGGTAGCACTGAGCAGTTCTTC.